This TCR beta chain was identified in a study of tumor-infiltrating lymphocytes in primary liver carcinoma. Study context: Lesions, classed as T1-T3 N0M0, spanned roughly 4 to 10 cm across. Study-wide points: When set against blood, tumors had a significantly higher top-250-clone fraction (p = 0.039). A small share of top clones, only about 7-24%, was found in all five tumor regions.

About this clonotype itself: Its antigen is unidentified.

Joint extraction of RNA and DNA used roughly 19-32 mg of bulk tissue that was unsorted. Patients had chronic HBV infection and were treatment-naive. A constant-region primer served to make TCR beta cDNA from about 0.5 ug total RNA. Researchers made the TCR beta libraries by running three nested multiplex PCR rounds with slightly modified ARM-PCR. TCRdb fed the multiplex PCR reads into MiXCR, producing one record per CDR3 protein. The sample contains roughly 200,000 distinct CDR3 sequences, around four fifths of which appear only once. Source material: tumor tissue from primary liver carcinoma. This sequence was found in a man aged 40-55 years with primary liver carcinoma and hepatitis B virus infection.

The CDR3 reads CASYSFRDSSYEQYF. CDR3 sequence (DNA): TGTGCCAGCTACTCATTCCGGGACTCCTCCTACGAGCAGTACTTC. The chain has TRBV11-1 and TRBJ2-7; tentatively, D is TRBD2 (6 bases). This CDR3 comprises 15 residues. Germline-derived CDR1 and CDR2 are SGHAT and FQDESV (reference sequence). V was pared by 8 bases and J by 0 bases, with 17 bases between.